The clone carrying this T cell receptor (beta chain) was picked up one time. The data are from a study of blood T cell repertoires in COVID-19. For the study at large: Sample material is recorded as cDNA or gDNA derived from T cells, B-cell-depleted T cells, or PBMCs.

Participant-given clinical history determined each cohort assignment. Cohort 3 donors counted as recovered after two negative PCRs, clearance, or resolved symptoms. As processed by the authors: Estimates of nucleated cell counts were drawn from the amplification of reference gene primers. Here immunoSEQ multiplex PCR was the method, and the copy in TCRdb shows in-frame clones only, minus some. V, J and clone size derive from that table, while D and trimming were established from the DNA sequence. This sample has about 370,000 clones; 85% to 90% occur once, and the top ten carry around 1%. The CDR3 contains 12 residues. J gave up 6 bases and V 3 bases, and 0 bases lay outside the gene matches. CDR1 is SNHLY and CDR2 is FYNNEI in the germline V gene.

The clonotype was recovered from a man aged 18 to 30 who had recovered from COVID-19. Specimen: PBMCs or T cells enriched from blood (not recorded which). The chain recombines TRBV2 with TRBJ1-1; TRBD1 matches at 8 bases. CDR3 nucleotides: TGTGCCAGCAGTGAGACAGGGGCTGAAGCTTTCTTT. It specifies CASSETGAEAFF.